The entry below gives a single T cell receptor beta chain sequence along with its context. The data are from a study of control samples from healthy donors and cancer patients. This CDR3 comprises 15 residues. Per germline, CDR1 SQVTM and CDR2 ANQGSEA. With V trimmed by 1 base and J by 4 bases, 5 bases remained unmatched. Generated by immunoSEQ multiplex PCR, the TCRdb table keeps only in-frame clones and is missing some. The table has around 130,000 clones, around 90% seen once. The chain uses TRBV29-1 and TRBJ2-2; 8 bases fit TRBD1. The specimen was blood. The clonotype was recovered from a young man in good health. In DNA form, the CDR3 reads TGCAGCGTTGAAGGAGGGACAGGTCGCACCGGGGAGCTGTTTTTT. Protein: CSVEGGTGRTGELFF.